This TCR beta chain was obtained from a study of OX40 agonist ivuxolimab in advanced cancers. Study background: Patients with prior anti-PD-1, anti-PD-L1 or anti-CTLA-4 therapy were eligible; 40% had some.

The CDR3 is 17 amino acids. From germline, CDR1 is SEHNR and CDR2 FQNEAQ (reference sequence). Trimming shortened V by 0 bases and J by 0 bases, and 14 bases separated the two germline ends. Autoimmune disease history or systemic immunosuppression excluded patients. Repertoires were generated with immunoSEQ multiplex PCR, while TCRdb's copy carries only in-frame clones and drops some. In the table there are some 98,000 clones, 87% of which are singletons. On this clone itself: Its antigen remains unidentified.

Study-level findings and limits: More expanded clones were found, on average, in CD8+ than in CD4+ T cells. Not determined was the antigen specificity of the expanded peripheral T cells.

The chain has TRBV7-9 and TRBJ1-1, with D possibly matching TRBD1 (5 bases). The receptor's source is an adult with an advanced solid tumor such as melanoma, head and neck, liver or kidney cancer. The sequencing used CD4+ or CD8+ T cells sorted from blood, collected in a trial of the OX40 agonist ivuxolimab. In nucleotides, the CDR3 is TGTGCCAGCAGCTTAGCGTCGGGGGTATGGCTGAACACTGAAGCTTTCTTT. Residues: CASSLASGVWLNTEAFF.